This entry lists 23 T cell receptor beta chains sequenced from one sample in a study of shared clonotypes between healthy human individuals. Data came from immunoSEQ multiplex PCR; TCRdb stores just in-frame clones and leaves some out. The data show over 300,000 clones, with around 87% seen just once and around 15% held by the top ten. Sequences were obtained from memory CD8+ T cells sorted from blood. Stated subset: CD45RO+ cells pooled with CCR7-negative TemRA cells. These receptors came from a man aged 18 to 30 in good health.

CDR3 nucleotide sequence: TGTGCCAGCAGCTTACCCTTCCGGGAGACCCAGTACTTC. Amino acids: CASSLPFRETQYF. The chain employs TRBV7-8 and TRBJ2-5; D is unclear. With 2 bases removed from V and 5 bases from J, the gap between germline ends came to 9 bases. The germline CDR1 and CDR2 sequences are SGHVS and FQNEAQ. This CDR3 contains 13 residues.

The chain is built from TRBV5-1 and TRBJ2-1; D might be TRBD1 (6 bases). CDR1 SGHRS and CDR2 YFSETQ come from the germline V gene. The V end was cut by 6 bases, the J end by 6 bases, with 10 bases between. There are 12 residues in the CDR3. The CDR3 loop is CASIGQFNEQFF. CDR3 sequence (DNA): TGCGCCAGCATCGGACAGTTCAATGAGCAGTTCTTC.

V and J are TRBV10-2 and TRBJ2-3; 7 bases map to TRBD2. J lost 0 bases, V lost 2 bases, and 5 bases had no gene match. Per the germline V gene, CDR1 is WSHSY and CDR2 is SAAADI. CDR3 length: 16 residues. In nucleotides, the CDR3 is TGCGCCAGCAGTGAGGTGGCGGGAGCTAGCACAGATACGCAGTATTTT. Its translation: CASSEVAGASTDTQYF.

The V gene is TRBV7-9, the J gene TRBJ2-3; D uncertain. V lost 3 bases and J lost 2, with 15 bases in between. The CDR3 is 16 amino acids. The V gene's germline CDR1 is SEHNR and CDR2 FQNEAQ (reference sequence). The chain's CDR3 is CASSFEIGTLTDTQYF. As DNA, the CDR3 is TGTGCCAGCAGCTTCGAAATCGGAACACTCACAGATACGCAGTATTTT.

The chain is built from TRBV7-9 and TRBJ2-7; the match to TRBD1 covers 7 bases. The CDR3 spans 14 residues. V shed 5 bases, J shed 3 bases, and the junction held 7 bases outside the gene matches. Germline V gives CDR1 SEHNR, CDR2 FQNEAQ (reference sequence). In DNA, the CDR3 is TGTGCCAGCAGCGACACAGGGGTGGGCTACGAGCAGTACTTC. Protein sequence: CASSDTGVGYEQYF.

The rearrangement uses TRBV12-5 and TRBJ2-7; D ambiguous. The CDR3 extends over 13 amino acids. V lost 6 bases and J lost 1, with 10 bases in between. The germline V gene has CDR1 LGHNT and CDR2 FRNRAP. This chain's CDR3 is CASGQTLSYEQYF. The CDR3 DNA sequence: TGTGCTAGTGGCCAGACACTTTCCTACGAGCAGTACTTC.

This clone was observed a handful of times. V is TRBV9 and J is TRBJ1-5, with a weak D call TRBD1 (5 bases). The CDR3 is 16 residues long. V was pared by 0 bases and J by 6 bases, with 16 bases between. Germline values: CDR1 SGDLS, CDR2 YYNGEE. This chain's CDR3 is CASSVGLGTAGQPQHF. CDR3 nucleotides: TGTGCCAGCAGCGTAGGGTTGGGGACCGCAGGTCAGCCCCAGCATTTT.

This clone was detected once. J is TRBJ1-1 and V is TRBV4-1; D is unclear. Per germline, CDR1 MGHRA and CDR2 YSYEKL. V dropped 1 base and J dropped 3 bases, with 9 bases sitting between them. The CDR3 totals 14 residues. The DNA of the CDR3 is TGCGCCAGCAGCCAAGTGCAGGTATACACTGAAGCTTTCTTT. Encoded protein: CASSQVQVYTEAFF.

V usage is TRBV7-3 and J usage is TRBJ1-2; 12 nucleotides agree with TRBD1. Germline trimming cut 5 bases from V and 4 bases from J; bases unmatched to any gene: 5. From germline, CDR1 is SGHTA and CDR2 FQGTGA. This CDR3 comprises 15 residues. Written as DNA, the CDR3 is TGTGCCAGCAGCCTCGGGACAGGGGGCGCCTATGGCTACACCTTC. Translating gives CASSLGTGGAYGYTF.

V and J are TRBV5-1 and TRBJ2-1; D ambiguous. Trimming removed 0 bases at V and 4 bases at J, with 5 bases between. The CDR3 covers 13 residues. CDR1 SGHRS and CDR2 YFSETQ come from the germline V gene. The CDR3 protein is CASSLVLYNEQFF. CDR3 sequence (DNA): TGCGCCAGCAGCTTGGTTCTATACAATGAGCAGTTCTTC.

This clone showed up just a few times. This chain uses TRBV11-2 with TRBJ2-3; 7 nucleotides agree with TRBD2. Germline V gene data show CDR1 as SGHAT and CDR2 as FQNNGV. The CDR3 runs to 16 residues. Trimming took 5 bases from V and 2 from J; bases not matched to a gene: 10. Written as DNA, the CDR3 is TGTGCCAGCAGCCGTTTTCCTAGCGGTCTCACAGATACGCAGTATTTT. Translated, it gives CASSRFPSGLTDTQYF.

The DNA for the CDR3 is TGTGCCATCAGTGACAAAGCGGGAGTCTACAATGAGCAGTTCTTC. Translation: CAISDKAGVYNEQFF. The genes are TRBV10-3 and TRBJ2-1, with TRBD2 matching 8 bases. Germline-derived CDR1 and CDR2 are ENHRY and SYGVKD. The CDR3 contains 15 residues. Unmatched junction bases numbered 4, after V lost 3 bases and J lost 3 bases.

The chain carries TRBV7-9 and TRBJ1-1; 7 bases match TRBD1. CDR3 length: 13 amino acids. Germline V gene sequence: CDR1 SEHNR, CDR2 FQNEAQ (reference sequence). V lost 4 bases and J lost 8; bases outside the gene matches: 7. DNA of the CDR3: TGTGCCAGCAGCTACCAAGGGACAGTCGAAGCTTTCTTT. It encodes CASSYQGTVEAFF.

The chain's CDR3 is CASSGYLGSGANVLTF. CDR3 in DNA: TGTGCCAGCAGCGGCTATTTAGGGTCTGGGGCCAACGTCCTGACTTTC. The chain recombines TRBV9 with TRBJ2-6; D is undetermined. This CDR3 spans 16 amino acids. With 3 bases removed from V and 1 base from J, the gap between germline ends came to 11 bases. Germline V gene data show CDR1 as SGDLS and CDR2 as YYNGEE.

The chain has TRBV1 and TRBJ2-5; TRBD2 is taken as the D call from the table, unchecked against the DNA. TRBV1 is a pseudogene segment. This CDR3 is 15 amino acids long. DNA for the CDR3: TGCACCAGCAGCCCGCCCTCTCGTGCGCGAGAGACCCAGTACTTC. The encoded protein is CTSSPPSRARETQYF.

CDR3 region: CASSGDSEAFF. For the CDR3, the DNA is TGCGCCAGCAGTGGGGACAGTGAAGCTTTCTTT. The chain employs TRBV10-1 and TRBJ1-1, with 7 nucleotides matching TRBD1. The germline CDR1 and CDR2 sequences are WNHNN and SYGVQD (reference sequence). The CDR3 runs to 11 residues. With V trimmed by 4 bases and J by 7 bases, 0 bases remained unmatched.

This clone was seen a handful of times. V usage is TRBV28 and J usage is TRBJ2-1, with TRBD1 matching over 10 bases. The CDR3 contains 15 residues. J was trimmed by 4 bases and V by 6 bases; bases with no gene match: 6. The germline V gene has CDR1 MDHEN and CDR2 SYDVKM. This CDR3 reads CASRSGTGEYNEQFF. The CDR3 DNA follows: TGTGCCAGCAGGTCCGGGACAGGGGAATACAATGAGCAGTTCTTC.

This chain's CDR3 is CASSLLGGGTGELFF. CDR3 bases: TGTGCCAGCAGTTTATTGGGGGGCGGCACCGGGGAGCTGTTTTTT. The chain employs TRBV27 and TRBJ2-2; D may be TRBD1 or TRBD2 (6 bases each). CDR1 is MNHEY and CDR2 is SMNVEV in the germline V gene (reference sequence). The CDR3 runs 15 residues. V gave up 1 base and J gave up 4 bases, with 10 bases separating them.

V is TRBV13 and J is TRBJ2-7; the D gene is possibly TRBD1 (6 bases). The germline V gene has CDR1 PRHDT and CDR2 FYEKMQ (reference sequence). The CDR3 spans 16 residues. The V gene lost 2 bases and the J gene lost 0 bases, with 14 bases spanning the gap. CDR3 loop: CASSLFFRDISYEQYF. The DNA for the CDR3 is TGTGCCAGCAGCTTATTCTTTCGGGACATCTCCTACGAGCAGTACTTC. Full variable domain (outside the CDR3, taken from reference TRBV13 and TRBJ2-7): AAGVIQSPRHLIKEKRETATLKCYPIPRHDTVYWYQQGPGQDPQFLISFYEKMQSDKGSIPDRFSAQQFSDYHSELNMSSLELGDSALYFCASSLFFRDISYEQYFGPGTRLTVT.

CDR3: CASSVALRFMDSNQPQHF. In DNA form, the CDR3 reads TGTGCCAGCAGCGTAGCTCTTAGGTTTATGGACAGCAATCAGCCCCAGCATTTT. The rearrangement joins TRBV9 to TRBJ1-5; D is ambiguous. Trimming left V 0 bases short and J 1 base short, with 17 bases between. Germline V CDR1 and CDR2: SGDLS, YYNGEE. This CDR3 is built from 18 residues. Looking up the rest from reference TRBV9 and TRBJ1-5 gives the full variable domain: DSGVTQTPKHLITATGQRVTLRCSPRSGDLSVYWYQQSLDQGLQFLIQYYNGEERAKGNILERFSAQQFPDLHSELNLSSLELGDSALYFCASSVALRFMDSNQPQHFGDGTRLSIL.

The CDR3 DNA reads as TGCGCCAGCAGCCAACTAGGGGTAGCGGGAGCAAATATAGATACGCAGTATTTT. Translating gives CASSQLGVAGANIDTQYF. This sequence joins TRBV4-3 and TRBJ2-3, with 9 bases lining up with TRBD2. This CDR3 spans 18 amino acids. Germline V gene data show CDR1 as LGHNA and CDR2 as YSLEER. Unmatched junction bases numbered 14, after V lost 2 bases and J lost 5 bases.

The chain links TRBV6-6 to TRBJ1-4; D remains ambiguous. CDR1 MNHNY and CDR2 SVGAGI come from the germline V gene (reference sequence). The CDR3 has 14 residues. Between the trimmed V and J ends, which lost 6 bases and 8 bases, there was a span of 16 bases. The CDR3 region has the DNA TGTGCCAGCAGCCGAGGAACCGGTAGGGAAAAACTGTTTTTT. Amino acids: CASSRGTGREKLFF.

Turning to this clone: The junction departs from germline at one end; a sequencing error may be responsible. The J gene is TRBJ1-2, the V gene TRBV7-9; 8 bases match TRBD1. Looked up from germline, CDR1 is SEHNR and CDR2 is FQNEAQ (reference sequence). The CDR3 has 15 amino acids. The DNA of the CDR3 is TGTGCCAGCAGCATAGCAGGGGGCGGGTTTTATGGCTACACCTTC. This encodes CASSIAGGGFYGYTF.